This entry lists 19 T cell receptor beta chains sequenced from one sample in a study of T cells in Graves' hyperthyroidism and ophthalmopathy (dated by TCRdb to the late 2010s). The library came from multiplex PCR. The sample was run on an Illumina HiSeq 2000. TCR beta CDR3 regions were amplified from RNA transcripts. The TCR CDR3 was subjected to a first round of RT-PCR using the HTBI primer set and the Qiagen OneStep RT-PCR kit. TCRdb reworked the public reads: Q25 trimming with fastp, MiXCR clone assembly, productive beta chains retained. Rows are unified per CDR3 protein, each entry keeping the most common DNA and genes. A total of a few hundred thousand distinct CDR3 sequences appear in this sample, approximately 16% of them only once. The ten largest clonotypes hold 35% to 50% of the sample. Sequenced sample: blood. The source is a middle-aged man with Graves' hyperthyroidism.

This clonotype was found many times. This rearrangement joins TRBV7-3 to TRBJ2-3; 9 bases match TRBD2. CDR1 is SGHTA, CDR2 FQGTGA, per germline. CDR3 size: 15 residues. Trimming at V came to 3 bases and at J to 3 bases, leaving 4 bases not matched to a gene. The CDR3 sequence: CASSFETSGTDTQYF. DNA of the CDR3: TGTGCCAGCAGCTTCGAGACTAGCGGAACAGATACGCAGTATTTT.

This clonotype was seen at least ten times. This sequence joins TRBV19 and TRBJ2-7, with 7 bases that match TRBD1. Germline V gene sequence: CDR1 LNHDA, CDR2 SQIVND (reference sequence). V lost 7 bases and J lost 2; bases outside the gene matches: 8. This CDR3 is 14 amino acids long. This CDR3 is CASNDRDSTYEQYF. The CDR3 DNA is TGTGCCAGTAACGATCGGGACAGCACCTACGAGCAGTACTTC. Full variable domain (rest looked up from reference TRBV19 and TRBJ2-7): DGGITQSPKYLFRKEGQNVTLSCEQNLNHDAMYWYRQDPGQGLRLIYYSQIVNDFQKGDIAEGYSVSREKKESFPLTVTSAQKNPTAFYLCASNDRDSTYEQYFGPGTRLTVT.

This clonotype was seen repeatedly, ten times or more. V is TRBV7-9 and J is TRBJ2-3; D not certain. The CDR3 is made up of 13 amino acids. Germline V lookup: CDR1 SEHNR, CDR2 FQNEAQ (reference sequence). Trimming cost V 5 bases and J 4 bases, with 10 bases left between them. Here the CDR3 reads CASSARSADTQYF. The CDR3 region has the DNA TGTGCCAGCAGCGCCCGCAGCGCAGATACGCAGTATTTT.

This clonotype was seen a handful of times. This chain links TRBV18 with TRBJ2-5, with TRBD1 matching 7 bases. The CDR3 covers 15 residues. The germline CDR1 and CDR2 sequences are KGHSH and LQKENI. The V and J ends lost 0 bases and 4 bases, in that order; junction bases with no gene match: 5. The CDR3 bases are TGTGCCAGCTCACCACCGGGACAGATGGTAGAGACCCAGTACTTC. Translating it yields CASSPPGQMVETQYF.

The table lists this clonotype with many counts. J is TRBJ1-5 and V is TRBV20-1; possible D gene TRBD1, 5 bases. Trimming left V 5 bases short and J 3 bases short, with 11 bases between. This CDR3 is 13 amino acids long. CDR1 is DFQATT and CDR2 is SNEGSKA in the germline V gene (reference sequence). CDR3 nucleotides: TGCAGTGCTGGGGGGAACGTCAATCAGCCCCAGCATTTT. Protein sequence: CSAGGNVNQPQHF.

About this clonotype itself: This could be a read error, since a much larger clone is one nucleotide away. Here the CDR3 DNA reads TGTGCCAGCTCACCGATTCGGGACACTGGAGCTTTCTTT. Protein: CASSPIRDTGAFF. The gene calls are TRBV18 and TRBJ1-1, with D perhaps matching TRBD1 (6 bases). This CDR3 is 13 amino acids long. Germline CDR1 and CDR2: KGHSH and LQKENI. The full variable domain, rest sourced from reference TRBV18 and TRBJ1-1, is NAGVMQNPRHLVRRRGQEARLRCSPMKGHSHVYWYRQLPEEGLKFMVYLQKENIIDESGMPKERFSAEFPKEGPSILRIQQVVRGDSAAYFCASSPIRDTGAFFGQGTRLTVV.

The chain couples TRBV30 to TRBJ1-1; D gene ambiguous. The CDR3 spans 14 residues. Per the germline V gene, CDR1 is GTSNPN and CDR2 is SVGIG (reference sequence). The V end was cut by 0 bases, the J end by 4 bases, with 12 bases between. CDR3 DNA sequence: TGTGCCTGGAGTGTATACTCTTTGGCCACTGAAGCTTTCTTT. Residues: CAWSVYSLATEAFF.

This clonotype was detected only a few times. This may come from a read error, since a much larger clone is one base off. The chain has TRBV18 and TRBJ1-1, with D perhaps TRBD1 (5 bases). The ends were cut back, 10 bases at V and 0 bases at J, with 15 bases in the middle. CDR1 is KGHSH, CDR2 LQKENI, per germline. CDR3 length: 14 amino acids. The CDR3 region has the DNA TGTGCCACCCGGGGGGAGGACATGAACACTGAAGCTTTCTTT. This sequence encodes CATRGEDMNTEAFF.

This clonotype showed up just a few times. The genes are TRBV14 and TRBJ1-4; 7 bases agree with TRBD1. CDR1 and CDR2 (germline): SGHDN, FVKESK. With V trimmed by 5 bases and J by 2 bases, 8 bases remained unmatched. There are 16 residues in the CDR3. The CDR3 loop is CASSDDRESTNEKLFF. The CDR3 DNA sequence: TGTGCCAGCAGCGACGACAGGGAGTCGACTAATGAAAAACTGTTTTTT. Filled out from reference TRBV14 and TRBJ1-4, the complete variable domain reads EAGVTQFPSHSVIEKGQTVTLRCDPISGHDNLYWYRRVMGKEIKFLLHFVKESKQDESGMPNNRFLAERTGGTYSTLKVQPAELEDSGVYFCASSDDRESTNEKLFFGSGTQLSVL.

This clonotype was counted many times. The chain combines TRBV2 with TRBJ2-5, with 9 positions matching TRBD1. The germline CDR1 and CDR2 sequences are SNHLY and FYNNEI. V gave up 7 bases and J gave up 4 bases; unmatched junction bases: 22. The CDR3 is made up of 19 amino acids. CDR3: CASTEGRRGGTGSAETQYF. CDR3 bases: TGTGCCAGCACCGAAGGAAGGAGAGGGGGGACAGGGTCGGCAGAGACCCAGTACTTC.

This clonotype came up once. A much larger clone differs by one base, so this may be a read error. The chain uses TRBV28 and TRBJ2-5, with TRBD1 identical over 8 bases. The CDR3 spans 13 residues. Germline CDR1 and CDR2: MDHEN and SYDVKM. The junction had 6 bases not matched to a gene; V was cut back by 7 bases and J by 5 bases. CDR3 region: CASISQGVETQYF. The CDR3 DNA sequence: TGTGCCAGCATTTCACAGGGGGTGGAGACCCAGTACTTC.

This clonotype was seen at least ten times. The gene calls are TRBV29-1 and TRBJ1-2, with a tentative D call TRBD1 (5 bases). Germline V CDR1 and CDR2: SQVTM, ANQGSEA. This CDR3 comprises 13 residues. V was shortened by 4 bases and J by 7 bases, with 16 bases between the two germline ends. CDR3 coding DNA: TGCAGCGTTGGACTAGACAGAGAGCCTGGCTACACCTTC. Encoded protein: CSVGLDREPGYTF. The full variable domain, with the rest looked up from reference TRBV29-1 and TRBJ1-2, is SAVISQKPSRDICQRGTSLTIQCQVDSQVTMMFWYRQQPGQSLTLIATANQGSEATYESGFVIDKFPISRPNLTFSTLTVSNMSPEDSSIYLCSVGLDREPGYTFGSGTRLTVV.

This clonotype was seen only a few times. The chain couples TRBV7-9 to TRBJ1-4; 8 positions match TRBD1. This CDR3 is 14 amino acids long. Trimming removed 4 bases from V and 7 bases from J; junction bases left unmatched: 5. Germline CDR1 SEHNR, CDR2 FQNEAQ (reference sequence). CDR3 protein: CASSSTGESEKLFF. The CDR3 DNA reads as TGTGCCAGCAGCTCGACAGGGGAAAGTGAAAAACTGTTTTTT.

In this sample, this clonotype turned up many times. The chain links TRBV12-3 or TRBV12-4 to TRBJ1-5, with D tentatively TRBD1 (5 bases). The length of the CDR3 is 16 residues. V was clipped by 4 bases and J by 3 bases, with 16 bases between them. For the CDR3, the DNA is TGTGCCAGCAGTTCTGTGGCGGGGCGGGACAATCAGCCCCAGCATTTT. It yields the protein CASSSVAGRDNQPQHF.

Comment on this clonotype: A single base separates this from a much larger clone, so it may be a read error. The CDR3 DNA follows: TGTGCCAGCAGTTGGACAGTGAGAGATACGCAGTATTTT. Translating gives CASSWTVRDTQYF. The J gene is TRBJ2-3, the V gene TRBV6-5; tentative D call: TRBD1 (6 bases). The CDR3 contains 13 residues. The germline V gene encodes CDR1 MNHEY and CDR2 SVGAGI. V lost 4 bases and J lost 5, with 10 bases in between.

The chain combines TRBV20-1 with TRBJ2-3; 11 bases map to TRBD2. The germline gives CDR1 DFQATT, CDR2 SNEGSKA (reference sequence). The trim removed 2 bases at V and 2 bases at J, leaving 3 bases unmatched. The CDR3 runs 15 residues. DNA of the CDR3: TGCAGTGCTAGACTAGCGGGGGGCTACACAGATACGCAGTATTTT. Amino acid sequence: CSARLAGGYTDTQYF.

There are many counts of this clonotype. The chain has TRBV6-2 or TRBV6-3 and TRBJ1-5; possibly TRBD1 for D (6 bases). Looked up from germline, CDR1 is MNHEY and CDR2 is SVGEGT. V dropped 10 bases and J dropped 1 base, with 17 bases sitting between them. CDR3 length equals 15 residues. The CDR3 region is CAISRGGRSNQPQHF. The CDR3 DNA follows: TGTGCCATTTCCAGAGGGGGGAGAAGCAATCAGCCCCAGCATTTT.

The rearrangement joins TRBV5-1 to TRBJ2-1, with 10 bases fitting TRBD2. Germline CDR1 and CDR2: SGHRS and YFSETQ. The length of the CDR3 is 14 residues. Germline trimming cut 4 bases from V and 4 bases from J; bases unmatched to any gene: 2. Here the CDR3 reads CASSPAGGYNEQFF. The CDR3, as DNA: TGCGCCAGCAGCCCAGCGGGAGGGTACAATGAGCAGTTCTTC.

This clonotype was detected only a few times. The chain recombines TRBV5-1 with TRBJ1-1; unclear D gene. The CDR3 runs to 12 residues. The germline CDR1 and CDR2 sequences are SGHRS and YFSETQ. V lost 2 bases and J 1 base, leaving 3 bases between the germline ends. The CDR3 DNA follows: TGCGCCAGCAGCTTCCAGAACACTGAAGCTTTCTTT. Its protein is CASSFQNTEAFF.